What follows are 18 T cell receptor beta chains derived from one specimen sequenced in a study of blood T cell repertoires in COVID-19. Measured with immunoSEQ multiplex PCR; TCRdb has only the in-frame clones, and not every one. In the table there are around 320,000 clones, around 85% of which are singletons. Sequenced material: peripheral blood. These receptors all come from a human donor in a cohort sampled during active COVID-19.

This clone was seen only a few times. The chain has TRBV10-1 and TRBJ1-2; D is ambiguous. Germline V lookup: CDR1 WNHNN, CDR2 SYGVQD (reference sequence). Trimming cost V 4 bases and J 0 bases, with 6 bases left between them. This CDR3 spans 13 amino acids. The CDR3 DNA is TGCGCCAGCAGTGCGACACCTAACTATGGCTACACCTTC. Residues: CASSATPNYGYTF.

This clone was observed a few times. The chain employs TRBV5-1 and TRBJ1-1; TRBD1 matches 8 bases. J gave up 6 bases and V 4 bases, and 8 bases lay outside the gene matches. Germline V gene data show CDR1 as SGHRS and CDR2 as YFSETQ. This CDR3 comprises 14 residues. CDR3 sequence (DNA): TGCGCCAGCAGCATCTTAGCAGGGGGCCCTGAAGCTTTCTTT. It is translated as CASSILAGGPEAFF.

V gene TRBV2 combines with J gene TRBJ2-3; D might be TRBD2 (5 bases). Between the trimmed V and J ends, which lost 8 bases and 2 bases, there was a span of 14 bases. The germline CDR1 and CDR2 sequences are SNHLY and FYNNEI. CDR3 length: 14 amino acids. CDR3 DNA sequence: TGTGCCAGCGTTTCTAGCAGATACACAGATACGCAGTATTTT. Translated: CASVSSRYTDTQYF.

The CDR3 reads CASSLQGPYSEAFF. The DNA of the CDR3 is TGTGCCAGCAGCCTCCAGGGTCCCTACTCTGAAGCTTTCTTT. J is TRBJ1-1 and V is TRBV3-1 (or the pseudogene TRBV3-2); possibly TRBD1 for D (5 bases). This CDR3 is 14 amino acids long. Germline assignment: CDR1 LGHDT and CDR2 YNNKEL (reference sequence). V was trimmed by 4 bases and J by 6 bases, leaving 15 bases between them.

The chain employs TRBV3-1 (or the pseudogene TRBV3-2) and TRBJ2-6; TRBD2 matches at 8 bases. There are 17 residues in the CDR3. Germline V CDR1 and CDR2: LGHDT, YNNKEL (reference sequence). The V segment lost 3 bases and the J segment 1 base; nucleotides outside the gene matches: 5. The CDR3, as DNA: TGTGCCAGCAGCCACGGACTAGCTGGATCTGGGGCCAACGTCCTGACTTTC. This encodes CASSHGLAGSGANVLTF.

This chain uses TRBV6-5 with TRBJ2-1; D is possibly TRBD2 (5 bases). The V gene's germline CDR1 is MNHEY and CDR2 SVGAGI. The CDR3 totals 15 residues. Trimming removed 3 bases from V and 4 bases from J, with 13 bases in between. CDR3 DNA: TGTGCCAGCAGTTATGGAGCGGTCGGGTACAATGAGCAGTTCTTC. Protein: CASSYGAVGYNEQFF.

This rearrangement joins TRBV6-5 to TRBJ1-2; D is ambiguous. Germline CDR1 and CDR2: MNHEY and SVGAGI. This CDR3 contains 12 residues. The ends were cut back, 6 bases at V and 13 bases at J, with 18 bases in the middle. The CDR3: CASSLPGLVATF. CDR3 sequence (DNA): TGTGCCAGCAGCCTGCCGGGGTTAGTGGCCACCTTC.

CDR3 sequence (DNA): TGTGCCAGCAGTCTTAGGGCGGGACAGTTACAATCAGGTACTGAAGCTTTCTTT. This codes for CASSLRAGQLQSGTEAFF. The rearrangement uses TRBV27 and TRBJ1-1; 7 bases line up with TRBD1. V was clipped by 5 bases and J by 5 bases; unmatched bases: 20. This CDR3 has 18 residues. Per germline, CDR1 MNHEY and CDR2 SMNVEV (reference sequence).

Only one count was recorded for this clone. The chain combines TRBV29-1 with TRBJ2-4; D is possibly TRBD1 (6 bases). The CDR3 length is 14 residues. Germline V gene sequence: CDR1 SQVTM, CDR2 ANQGSEA. The ends were cut back, 7 bases at V and 1 base at J, with 14 bases in the middle. The CDR3 region is CSALTGTAKNIQYF. In nucleotides, the CDR3 is TGCAGCGCATTAACAGGGACCGCCAAAAACATTCAGTACTTC.

J is TRBJ1-2 and V is TRBV24-1, with D possibly being TRBD1 (5 bases). Trimming cost V 9 bases and J 6 bases, with 16 bases left between them. The CDR3 is 13 amino acids. Germline-derived CDR1 and CDR2 are KGHDR and SFDVKD. Written as DNA, the CDR3 is TGTGCCACCGCATCGGGGGTTGAGGATGGCTACACCTTC. Protein sequence: CATASGVEDGYTF.

The rearrangement uses TRBV7-9 and TRBJ2-5; TRBD1 is a possible D gene (5 bases). The germline CDR1 and CDR2 sequences are SEHNR and FQNEAQ (reference sequence). Trimming cost V 5 bases and J 3 bases, with 10 bases left between them. CDR3 size: 13 residues. The chain's CDR3 is CASSLDRKETQYF. As DNA, the CDR3 is TGTGCCAGCAGCCTTGACAGAAAAGAGACCCAGTACTTC. The full variable domain, completed using reference TRBV7-9 and TRBJ2-5, is DTGVSQNPRHKITKRGQNVTFRCDPISEHNRLYWYRQTLGQGPEFLTYFQNEAQLEKSRLLSDRFSAERPKGSFSTLEIQRTEQGDSAMYLCASSLDRKETQYFGPGTRLLVL.

Remarks on this clone: The sample has other DNA sequences that encode this CDR3 too. V gene TRBV20-1 combines with J gene TRBJ2-7; D might be TRBD1 (6 bases). Deletions cut 6 bases from V and 3 bases from J, with 9 bases between. The CDR3 sequence is 11 residues long. Germline CDR1 DFQATT, CDR2 SNEGSKA (reference sequence). CDR3 sequence (DNA): TGCAGTGCCCGCAGGGGCTACGAGCAGTACTTC. Residues: CSARRGYEQYF.

This clone was observed a few times. The rearrangement uses TRBV30 and TRBJ1-2; TRBD1 matches at 7 bases. This CDR3 has 11 residues. J gave up 8 bases and V 5 bases, and 5 bases lay outside the gene matches. In germline, CDR1 is GTSNPN, CDR2 SVGIG (reference sequence). Here the CDR3 DNA reads TGTGCCTGGGGACGACAGGGAGGCTACACCTTC. Amino acid sequence: CAWGRQGGYTF.

The rearrangement joins TRBV18 to TRBJ1-4, with TRBD1 matching 11 bases. CDR3 length: 18 amino acids. Germline V lookup: CDR1 KGHSH, CDR2 LQKENI. J lost 2 bases, V lost 4 bases, and 9 bases had no gene match. The CDR3 DNA follows: TGTGCCAGCTCACTCGGGACAGGGGGAAGGGCGACTAATGAAAAACTGTTTTTT. This translates into CASSLGTGGRATNEKLFF.

The chain uses TRBV11-2 and TRBJ1-2; D gene uncertain. Trimming left V 5 bases short and J 6 bases short, with 13 bases between. CDR1 SGHAT and CDR2 FQNNGV come from the germline V gene. The CDR3 has 13 residues. The CDR3 region is CASSPLGGDGYTF. CDR3 DNA: TGTGCCAGCAGCCCCCTCGGAGGAGATGGCTACACCTTC.

The J gene is TRBJ1-2, the V gene TRBV30; D unresolved. The V gene lost 0 bases and the J gene lost 7 bases, with 9 bases spanning the gap. Germline assignment: CDR1 GTSNPN and CDR2 SVGIG (reference sequence). CDR3 length: 12 residues. CDR3 amino acids: CAWSVNTGGYTF. The CDR3 coding sequence is TGTGCCTGGAGTGTAAATACGGGTGGCTACACCTTC.

This clone was recorded once. V and J are TRBV7-2 and TRBJ1-5; TRBD1 might be the D (6 bases). The ends were cut back, 5 bases at V and 2 bases at J, with 16 bases in the middle. The CDR3 is 16 residues long. Per germline, CDR1 SGHTA and CDR2 FQGNSA. This CDR3 reads CASSHDRLGGNQPQHF. Written as DNA, the CDR3 is TGTGCCAGCAGCCATGACAGGCTTGGAGGCAATCAGCCCCAGCATTTT.

The J gene is TRBJ1-5, the V gene TRBV27, with a possible D match to TRBD1 (6 bases). Per the germline V gene, CDR1 is MNHEY and CDR2 is SMNVEV (reference sequence). Trimming shortened V by 6 bases and J by 7 bases, and 13 bases separated the two germline ends. The CDR3 sequence is 13 residues long. In DNA form, the CDR3 reads TGTGCCAGCAGCACCGAACAGGGCCAGCCCCAGCATTTT. Translating it yields CASSTEQGQPQHF.